This is a list of T cell receptor beta chains from one sample in a study of T cells in Graves' hyperthyroidism and ophthalmopathy. TCRdb itself ran the multiplex PCR reads through MiXCR, one entry per CDR3 protein. The table lists under 400,000 distinct CDR3 sequences, 15% to 20% of them singletons. The sequencing input was blood. The origin of the receptors is a woman aged 40 to 49 with Graves' ophthalmopathy. The CDR3 runs from the conserved cysteine through the conserved F or W. Each record gives: V gene, clone size, J gene, D gene, CDR3 protein, CDR3 DNA. A D gene is named only where the DNA matches it firmly. Part of the rows lack a size; the others show once, few, many or a class for expanded clones.

>TRBV6-2/TRBV6-3|-|TRBJ2-5|-
CASSVLGQPQETQYF
TGTGCCAGCAGCGTTCTCGGACAGCCACAAGAGACCCAGTACTTC
>TRBV28|many|TRBJ1-1|-
CASSRRGKAFF
TGTGCCAGCAGCCGAAGGGGGAAAGCTTTCTTT
>TRBV19|many|TRBJ1-5|-
CASSIDPLGYSNQPQHF
TGTGCCAGTAGTATAGACCCTCTGGGTTATAGCAATCAGCCCCAGCATTTT
>TRBV19|many|TRBJ1-2|-
CASSYRESGYTF
TGTGCCAGTAGTTACAGGGAGTCGGGCTACACCTTC
>TRBV4-2|many|TRBJ2-5|-
CASSQDGSRETQYF
TGTGCCAGCAGCCAAGACGGTAGCAGGGAGACCCAGTACTTC
>TRBV29-1|many|TRBJ2-5|TRBD2
CSVAAVAGGPSETQYF
TGCAGCGTTGCTGCGGTTGCGGGAGGGCCTTCGGAGACCCAGTACTTC
>TRBV6-5|many|TRBJ1-1|-
CASSITSGSTEAFF
TGTGCCAGCAGTATCACTTCAGGGAGCACTGAAGCTTTCTTT
>TRBV20-1|many|TRBJ2-1|-
CSARPGGLTYNEQFF
TGCAGTGCTAGACCTGGGGGATTGACCTACAATGAGCAGTTCTTC
>TRBV10-3|many|TRBJ2-7|TRBD2
CAISETSGTSAYEQYF
TGTGCCATCAGTGAAACTAGCGGGACGTCCGCCTACGAGCAGTACTTC
>TRBV12-3/TRBV12-4|many|TRBJ2-5|-
CASSAPGTPIETQYF
TGTGCCAGCAGTGCACCCGGGACTCCCATAGAGACCCAGTACTTC
>TRBV6-5|many|TRBJ2-2|-
CASSLNQGTGELFF
TGTGCCAGCAGCCTAAATCAGGGCACCGGGGAGCTGTTTTTT
>TRBV6-2/TRBV6-3|many|TRBJ1-2|-
CASSERHGYTF
TGTGCCAGCTCGGAGCGACATGGCTACACCTTC
>TRBV20-1|many|TRBJ2-5|TRBD1
CSARSGGETQYF
TGCAGTGCGCGATCAGGGGGAGAGACCCAGTACTTC
>TRBV6-1|-|TRBJ1-2|-
CASRPTTAGKVYGYTF
TGTGCCAGCAGACCCACGACAGCGGGAAAGGTGTATGGCTACACCTTC
>TRBV28|-|TRBJ1-2|TRBD1
CASSLGDRGLVGYTF
TGTGCCAGCAGTTTAGGGGACAGGGGGCTAGTTGGCTACACCTTC
>TRBV11-2|-|TRBJ2-4|TRBD1
CASSPNPGQGRIQYF
TGTGCCAGCAGCCCCAATCCAGGACAGGGGAGGATTCAGTACTTC
>TRBV9|many|TRBJ2-7|TRBD1
CASSVGGTAYEQYF
TGTGCCAGCAGCGTAGGGGGGACAGCCTACGAGCAGTACTTC
>TRBV27|many|TRBJ1-1|-
CASRSSLGEAFF
TGTGCCAGCAGGTCCAGCCTGGGTGAAGCTTTCTTT
>TRBV12-3/TRBV12-4|many|TRBJ1-1|-
CASSLKGVTEAFF
TGTGCCAGCAGTTTAAAAGGGGTAACTGAAGCTTTCTTT
>TRBV6-5|many|TRBJ2-7|-
CASSYSPWNEQYF
TGTGCCAGCAGTTACTCGCCTTGGAACGAGCAGTACTTC
>TRBV12-3/TRBV12-4|many|TRBJ2-7|-
CASSLGQTLGGQYF
TGTGCCAGCAGTTTGGGGCAGACCCTCGGAGGGCAGTACTTC
>TRBV19|many|TRBJ2-2|-
CASSIKAGAGTGELFF
TGTGCCAGTAGTATTAAAGCAGGGGCGGGGACCGGGGAGCTGTTTTTT
>TRBV11-2|many|TRBJ1-2|TRBD1
CASSLNGQGGHYGYTF
TGTGCCAGCAGCTTAAATGGACAGGGGGGTCACTATGGCTACACCTTC
>TRBV19|many|TRBJ1-1|-
CASSIIRGENTEAFF
TGTGCCAGTAGTATAATTAGAGGGGAGAACACTGAAGCTTTCTTT
>TRBV15|many|TRBJ1-2|TRBD1
CATSRDRGQTNYGYTF
TGTGCCACCAGCAGAGATAGGGGACAGACTAACTATGGCTACACCTTC
>TRBV29-1|many|TRBJ1-2|-
CSVDWQPRLGYTF
TGCAGCGTTGATTGGCAGCCAAGACTGGGCTACACCTTC
>TRBV10-3|few|TRBJ1-2|-
CAITDSGFGYSF
TGTGCCATCACTGATTCAGGGTTTGGCTACAGCTTC
>TRBV9|-|TRBJ2-7|-
CASSVAVQASYEQYF
TGTGCCAGCAGCGTAGCTGTTCAGGCCTCCTACGAGCAGTACTTC
>TRBV25-1|many|TRBJ2-7|-
CASSEYFRSSNEQYF
TGTGCCAGCAGTGAATACTTCCGAAGTAGCAACGAGCAGTACTTC
>TRBV10-3|few|TRBJ2-7|TRBD1
CAISDPDRGGPGEYF
TGTGCCATCAGTGACCCAGACAGGGGAGGCCCGGGGGAGTACTTC
>TRBV5-1|many|TRBJ2-7|-
CASSLGGTKTYEQYF
TGCGCCAGCAGCTTGGGAGGGACGAAAACCTACGAGCAGTACTTC
>TRBV6-2/TRBV6-3|few|TRBJ2-7|TRBD1
CASSPTHGTGASRYEQYF
TGTGCCAGCAGTCCTACTCATGGGACAGGGGCCTCCCGTTACGAGCAGTACTTC
>TRBV20-1|many|TRBJ1-2|-
CSARADRTSRGYGYTF
TGCAGTGCTAGAGCCGACCGGACAAGTAGGGGCTATGGCTACACCTTC
>TRBV28|many|TRBJ2-5|TRBD2
CASSPVAGGLGERETQYF
TGTGCCAGCAGTCCGGTCGCGGGAGGGCTCGGGGAACGAGAGACCCAGTACTTC
>TRBV4-1|many|TRBJ2-7|TRBD2
CASSQGTSVQSYEQYF
TGCGCCAGCAGCCAAGGGACTAGCGTCCAATCCTACGAGCAGTACTTC